The 19 T cell receptor beta chains below come from one sample, sequenced in a study of shared T cell receptors in the human thymus (dated by TCRdb to the early 2020s). The library was produced with the immunoSEQ multiplex PCR assay. What TCRdb holds here is the immuneACCESS table cut down to in-frame rearrangements. Part of the clones is not present; checked against another copy, under half of the missing clones reflect an unresolved V gene, and the others are unexplained. The sample contains 600,000 or so clones, approximately 89% of them found a single time. Clones ranked in the top ten supply roughly 0.0086% of the sample. Separately, the same data were catalogued under a study of human thymus T cells.

The specimen was thymocytes. The origin of the receptors is a boy under two years old with a congenital heart defect. Donor details come from another sample of the same person, matched by shared clones.

This clone turned up a few times. CDR3 protein: CASSPFAGNTIYF. The CDR3 coding sequence is TGTGCCAGTAGTCCTTTTGCTGGAAACACCATATATTTT. J is TRBJ1-3 and V is TRBV19; D unclear. CDR3 length equals 13 residues. CDR1 is LNHDA, CDR2 SQIVND, per germline (reference sequence). The ends were cut back, 5 bases at V and 2 bases at J, with 7 bases in the middle.

This clone was found once. The chain joins TRBV7-8 to TRBJ1-1; 7 bases agree with TRBD1. The germline gives CDR1 SGHVS, CDR2 FQNEAQ. The CDR3 sequence is 13 residues long. V dropped 4 bases and J dropped 4; count of bases not matched to a gene: 3. CDR3 region: CASSSQGGTEAFF. For the CDR3, the DNA is TGTGCCAGCAGCTCCCAGGGGGGCACTGAAGCTTTCTTT.

The V call is TRBV10-1, the J call TRBJ2-2; D possibly corresponds to TRBD1 (6 bases). CDR3 length equals 13 residues. From germline, CDR1 is WNHNN and CDR2 SYGVQD (reference sequence). V lost 6 bases and J lost 1, with 6 bases in between. This CDR3 is CASRDRNTGELFF. CDR3 DNA: TGCGCCAGCAGGGACAGGAACACCGGGGAGCTGTTTTTT.

The chain links TRBV19 to TRBJ2-3; TRBD2 matches 9 bases. Trimming cost V 3 bases and J 1 base; bases outside gene matches: 5. In germline, CDR1 is LNHDA, CDR2 SQIVND (reference sequence). The CDR3 runs 16 residues. The CDR3: CASSIRLAGRTDTQYF. For the CDR3, the DNA is TGTGCCAGTAGTATTCGGCTAGCGGGGCGCACAGATACGCAGTATTTT.

This rearrangement joins TRBV4-3 to TRBJ1-4; the D is unclear. Germline V gene lookup returns CDR1 LGHNA and CDR2 YSLEER. The CDR3 contains 16 residues. V lost 0 bases, J lost 10 bases, and 18 bases lay in between. The CDR3 DNA reads as TGCGCCAGCAGCCAAGAGGTGGGCCTGGGCCTTGGAAAACTGTTTTTT. Protein sequence: CASSQEVGLGLGKLFF.

This clone was counted between two and nine times. The genes are TRBV7-2 and TRBJ2-7; 8 nucleotides line up with TRBD2. The CDR3 is made up of 15 amino acids. Per the germline V gene, CDR1 is SGHTA and CDR2 is FQGNSA. Trimming at V came to 3 bases and at J to 3 bases, leaving 7 bases not matched to a gene. CDR3 in amino acids: CASSFSIAGHYEQYF. CDR3 sequence (DNA): TGTGCCAGCAGCTTCTCCATAGCGGGACACTACGAGCAGTACTTC.

The chain carries TRBV10-3 and TRBJ1-5; D possibly corresponds to TRBD1 (6 bases). CDR1 and CDR2 (germline): ENHRY, SYGVKD. The V and J ends lost 4 bases and 5 bases respectively, with 12 bases between them. The CDR3 consists of 14 residues. The DNA of the CDR3 is TGTGCCATCAGTGGCCAGGGGCAGGATCAGCCCCAGCATTTT. Amino acid sequence: CAISGQGQDQPQHF.

The chain is built from TRBV7-9 and TRBJ2-7; D might be TRBD2 (6 bases). Germline V CDR1 and CDR2: SEHNR, FQNEAQ (reference sequence). The V and J ends lost 5 bases and 1 base respectively, with 21 bases between them. The CDR3 has 17 residues. CDR3 DNA sequence: TGTGCCAGCAGCCCACGATTGACCCGGGCGGGGTCCTACGAGCAGTACTTC. Translating gives CASSPRLTRAGSYEQYF.

The rearrangement links TRBV11-2 to TRBJ1-2; 7 bases are a match to TRBD1. CDR1 SGHAT and CDR2 FQNNGV come from the germline V gene. V was pared by 6 bases and J by 3 bases, with 10 bases of the junction left unmatched. This CDR3 has 15 amino acids. The CDR3 region has the DNA TGTGCCAGCAGTCCTCATCCCGGGACAGACTATGGCTACACCTTC. Its protein product is CASSPHPGTDYGYTF.

As concerns this clone: Other DNA sequences within the sample encode an identical CDR3. This chain links TRBV6-5 with TRBJ1-1; D not certain. This CDR3 contains 13 residues. In germline, CDR1 is MNHEY, CDR2 SVGAGI. The V end was cut by 0 bases, the J end by 5 bases, with 7 bases between. The CDR3 spells CASSYSGGTEAFF. CDR3 nucleotide sequence: TGTGCCAGCAGTTACTCGGGCGGGACTGAAGCTTTCTTT.

The rearrangement joins TRBV28 to TRBJ1-2, with 7 bases fitting TRBD1. The CDR3 has 16 residues. Germline V gene lookup returns CDR1 MDHEN and CDR2 SYDVKM. V trimming: 5 bases; J trimming: 2 bases; junction bases outside the gene matches: 11. The CDR3 DNA is TGTGCCAGCAGTCTACCTACAGGGGTACGGAACTATGGCTACACCTTC. Translating gives CASSLPTGVRNYGYTF.

The chain recombines TRBV15 with TRBJ1-5, with D uncertain. CDR3 size: 14 residues. Trimming shortened V by 0 bases and J by 6 bases, and 9 bases separated the two germline ends. Germline V gene sequence: CDR1 LNHNV, CDR2 YYDKDF (reference sequence). CDR3 nucleotide sequence: TGTGCCACCAGCAGAGATCGTCAGGCTCAGCCCCAGCATTTT. Amino acids: CATSRDRQAQPQHF.

The chain employs TRBV5-1 and TRBJ2-6; TRBD1 aligns across 8 bases. Germline assignment: CDR1 SGHRS and CDR2 YFSETQ. The CDR3 loop spans 18 amino acids. Unmatched junction bases numbered 7, after V lost 0 bases and J lost 2 bases. The CDR3: CASSLGTGSNPGANVLTF. The CDR3 bases are TGCGCCAGCAGCTTGGGGACAGGGTCAAACCCTGGGGCCAACGTCCTGACTTTC.

V gene TRBV27 combines with J gene TRBJ2-5, with 12 nucleotides matching TRBD2. The CDR3 covers 19 residues. CDR1 is MNHEY, CDR2 SMNVEV, per germline (reference sequence). The junction had 12 bases not matched to a gene; V was cut back by 4 bases and J by 0 bases. The CDR3 DNA is TGTGCCAGCAGTTCGCCCGTCACTAGCGGGGGGCCCCACCAAGAGACCCAGTACTTC. Translation gives CASSSPVTSGGPHQETQYF.

V is TRBV5-6 and J is TRBJ2-1; no firm D call. The germline V and J ends were trimmed by 5 bases and 8 bases, with 11 bases remaining between them. The CDR3 length is 12 residues. The germline V gene has CDR1 SGHDT and CDR2 YYEEEE. In nucleotides, the CDR3 is TGTGCCAGCAGGAAGAAGAGCGATGAGCAGTTCTTC. Residues: CASRKKSDEQFF.

The V gene is TRBV7-9, the J gene TRBJ2-1, with 8 nucleotides matching TRBD1. Unmatched junction bases numbered 9, after V lost 1 base and J lost 4 bases. The CDR3 has 17 residues. Germline lookup yields CDR1 SEHNR and CDR2 FQNEAQ (reference sequence). CDR3 residues: CASSLDSGTGQYNEQFF. The CDR3 nucleotides read TGTGCCAGCAGCTTAGACAGTGGGACAGGACAATACAATGAGCAGTTCTTC.

The rearrangement joins TRBV5-6 to TRBJ2-1; D is perhaps TRBD2 (5 bases). CDR1 is SGHDT, CDR2 YYEEEE, per germline. V was cut by 0 bases and J by 4 bases, with 17 bases left in between. The CDR3 covers 17 residues. The CDR3 here is CASSLVRRRTLYNEQFF. The CDR3 bases are TGTGCCAGCAGCTTGGTTAGGAGGAGGACCCTATACAATGAGCAGTTCTTC.

This chain's CDR3 is CASSQEIRGDYGYTF. The CDR3 DNA sequence: TGCGCCAGCAGCCAAGAGATCAGGGGTGACTATGGCTACACCTTC. This chain links TRBV4-3 with TRBJ1-2; a possible D gene is TRBD1 (6 bases). Germline V lookup: CDR1 LGHNA, CDR2 YSLEER. The V end lost 0 bases, the J end lost 3 bases, and 11 bases lay between the germline ends. The CDR3 has 15 amino acids.

The V gene is TRBV5-6, the J gene TRBJ2-2, with TRBD2 identical over 8 bases. With 4 bases clipped from V and 6 bases from J, the junction kept 17 bases outside the gene matches. Germline values: CDR1 SGHDT, CDR2 YYEEEE. The CDR3 sequence is 18 residues long. The CDR3 is CASSPLRGGKPPAGELFF. As DNA, the CDR3 is TGTGCCAGCAGCCCCCTTCGGGGGGGCAAACCGCCCGCCGGGGAGCTGTTTTTT. Full variable domain (outside the CDR3, taken from reference TRBV5-6 and TRBJ2-2): DAGVTQSPTHLIKTRGQQVTLRCSPKSGHDTVSWYQQALGQGPQFIFQYYEEEERQRGNFPDRFSGHQFPNYSSELNVNALLLGDSALYLCASSPLRGGKPPAGELFFGEGSRLTVL.